A single sample gave rise to the 18 T cell receptor beta chains below, sequenced in a study of beta chain features in type 1 diabetes. No antigen has been assigned to these receptors. Isolated RNA was reverse transcribed in full, so expressed TCRB transcripts were sequenced. Assay: immunoSEQ multiplex PCR; the TCRdb copy retains only in-frame clones and omits some. The data show roughly 28,000 clones, around three fifths seen once. Findings and caveats of the study: In all four CD4+ subsets, TCRB CDR3 length was significantly, moderately reduced in type 1 diabetes.

Sequencing was carried out using Tregs from blood. All receptors come from a woman between 18 and 30 years old with type 1 diabetes.

CDR3 sequence: CASSDGTGLQPQHF. The CDR3 DNA is TGCGCCAGCAGCGACGGGACAGGGCTCCAGCCCCAGCATTTT. This chain links TRBV5-1 with TRBJ1-5; 9 positions agree with TRBD1. The CDR3 loop spans 14 amino acids. J was trimmed by 7 bases and V by 4 bases; bases with no gene match: 6. Per the germline V gene, CDR1 is SGHRS and CDR2 is YFSETQ.

The V and J genes are TRBV2 and TRBJ2-2, with 8 bases that match TRBD2. Germline CDR1 and CDR2: SNHLY and FYNNEI. The ends lost 5 bases at V and 1 base at J; junction bases unmatched: 6. The CDR3 consists of 16 residues. The CDR3 DNA reads as TGTGCCAGCAGTTCCAGCGGGAGAGTGAACACCGGGGAGCTGTTTTTT. This translates into CASSSSGRVNTGELFF.

The chain joins TRBV30 to TRBJ2-3, with 11 nucleotides matching TRBD2. The V gene's germline CDR1 is GTSNPN and CDR2 SVGIG (reference sequence). This CDR3 region has 16 residues. V dropped 5 bases and J dropped 4; count of bases not matched to a gene: 11. The CDR3 protein is CAWGDRLAGGADTQYF. CDR3 nucleotide sequence: TGTGCCTGGGGAGACCGTTTAGCGGGAGGGGCAGATACGCAGTATTTT. Together with reference TRBV30 and TRBJ2-3, the CDR3 gives the full variable domain: SQTIHQWPATLVQPVGSPLSLECTVEGTSNPNLYWYRQAAGRGLQLLFYSVGIGQISSEVPQNLSASRPQDRQFILSSKKLLLSDSGFYLCAWGDRLAGGADTQYFGPGTRLTVL.

V and J are TRBV29-1 and TRBJ2-5, with D perhaps TRBD2 (6 bases). The germline CDR1 and CDR2 sequences are SQVTM and ANQGSEA. V lost 4 bases and J lost 2, with 11 bases in between. This CDR3 has 13 amino acids. The CDR3 nucleotides read TGCAGCGTTGCACCCGGGGGACAAGAGACCCAGTACTTC. As protein: CSVAPGGQETQYF. Filled out from reference TRBV29-1 and TRBJ2-5, the complete variable domain reads SAVISQKPSRDICQRGTSLTIQCQVDSQVTMMFWYRQQPGQSLTLIATANQGSEATYESGFVIDKFPISRPNLTFSTLTVSNMSPEDSSIYLCSVAPGGQETQYFGPGTRLLVL.

V usage is TRBV19 and J usage is TRBJ1-1, with 7 bases fitting TRBD1. Germline V gene data show CDR1 as LNHDA and CDR2 as SQIVND (reference sequence). The CDR3 has 14 residues. Trimming removed 3 bases from V and 11 bases from J; junction bases left unmatched: 12. CDR3 sequence (DNA): TGTGCCAGTAGTATTCTATACAGGGGCCCCTTCGCTTTCTTT. Amino acid sequence: CASSILYRGPFAFF.

This clone was seen only a few times. The V call is TRBV29-1, the J call TRBJ2-7, with D possibly matching TRBD2 (5 bases). CDR3 length equals 15 residues. Germline V gene sequence: CDR1 SQVTM, CDR2 ANQGSEA. The V and J ends lost 0 bases and 3 bases respectively, with 15 bases between them. In DNA, the CDR3 is TGCAGCGTTGAAGATTTGGGGAGTCTGGGCTACGAGCAGTACTTC. Translating gives CSVEDLGSLGYEQYF.

This chain links TRBV13 with TRBJ1-6; TRBD1 matches 7 bases. Germline CDR1 reads PRHDT; CDR2 reads FYEKMQ (reference sequence). V shed 2 bases, J shed 1 base, and the junction held 8 bases outside the gene matches. CDR3 length: 18 residues. The CDR3 bases are TGTGCCAGCAGCTTATCACAGGGGAGGTTTTCCTATAATTCACCCCTCCACTTT. This codes for CASSLSQGRFSYNSPLHF.

V usage is TRBV6-1 and J usage is TRBJ2-1; D may be TRBD2 (5 bases). Trimming shortened V by 4 bases and J by 0 bases, and 7 bases separated the two germline ends. The CDR3 length is 14 residues. Germline assignment: CDR1 MNHNS and CDR2 SASEGT. The chain's CDR3 is CASSGRSSYNEQFF. CDR3 DNA sequence: TGTGCCAGCAGTGGGAGGAGCTCCTACAATGAGCAGTTCTTC.

This clone has a handful of counts. This chain joins TRBV7-2 and TRBJ1-1; D might be TRBD1 (5 bases). CDR3 size: 14 residues. V gave up 1 base and J gave up 5 bases, with 11 bases separating them. Germline V gives CDR1 SGHTA, CDR2 FQGNSA. CDR3 sequence reads: CASSLDGGGTEAFF. In nucleotides, the CDR3 is TGTGCCAGCAGCTTAGATGGGGGGGGGACTGAAGCTTTCTTT.

The chain has TRBV4-2 and TRBJ1-5, with a tentative D call TRBD1 (5 bases). The CDR3 runs 19 residues. Between the trimmed V and J ends, which lost 0 bases and 1 base, there was a span of 19 bases. Per the germline V gene, CDR1 is LGHNA and CDR2 is YNFKEQ. The CDR3 loop is CASSQESTRVRGSNQPQHF. CDR3 nucleotide sequence: TGTGCCAGCAGCCAAGAAAGTACCAGGGTTCGGGGGAGCAATCAGCCCCAGCATTTT.

This clone has only a few counts. The chain couples TRBV6-5 to TRBJ2-1; D ambiguous. V lost 5 bases and J lost 3, with 8 bases in between. Germline loops: CDR1 MNHEY, CDR2 SVGAGI. The CDR3 spans 13 residues. CDR3 residues: CASSTSNYNEQFF. In nucleotides, the CDR3 is TGTGCCAGCAGTACTTCTAACTACAATGAGCAGTTCTTC.

CDR3 coding DNA: TGTGCCAGCAGCTTAGCAAACCCCGGAGATACGCAGTATTTT. It translates to CASSLANPGDTQYF. The genes are TRBV7-8 and TRBJ2-3; D is uncertain. Trimming shortened V by 0 bases and J by 5 bases, and 9 bases separated the two germline ends. The CDR3 loop spans 14 amino acids. Per the germline V gene, CDR1 is SGHVS and CDR2 is FQNEAQ. The variable domain in full, with the rest retrieved from reference TRBV7-8 and TRBJ2-3, is GAGVSQSPRYKVAKRGQDVALRCDPISGHVSLFWYQQALGQGPEFLTYFQNEAQLDKSGLPSDRFFAERPEGSVSTLKIQRTQQEDSAVYLCASSLANPGDTQYFGPGTRLTVL.

This rearrangement joins TRBV2 to TRBJ2-2, with TRBD1 identical over 7 bases. The V gene's germline CDR1 is SNHLY and CDR2 FYNNEI. The CDR3 length is 14 residues. V shed 2 bases, J shed 6 bases, and the junction held 3 bases outside the gene matches. The DNA for the CDR3 is TGTGCCAGCAGTGAAAGGGGGCAGTCCGGGGAGCTGTTTTTT. It yields the protein CASSERGQSGELFF.

This clone was detected a few times. The V gene is TRBV18, the J gene TRBJ2-1, with TRBD1 as a possible D gene (6 bases). This CDR3 has 16 amino acids. Germline values: CDR1 KGHSH, CDR2 LQKENI. Trimming removed 4 bases from V and 1 base from J, with 14 bases in between. CDR3 DNA sequence: TGTGCCAGCTCACTCCCCGGGACACGATCCTACAATGAGCAGTTCTTC. Amino acid sequence: CASSLPGTRSYNEQFF. Filled out from reference TRBV18 and TRBJ2-1, the complete variable domain reads NAGVMQNPRHLVRRRGQEARLRCSPMKGHSHVYWYRQLPEEGLKFMVYLQKENIIDESGMPKERFSAEFPKEGPSILRIQQVVRGDSAAYFCASSLPGTRSYNEQFFGPGTRLTVL.

The CDR3 region has the DNA TGTGCCAGCAGGACACAGGTTAACTATGGCTACACCTTC. Translation gives CASRTQVNYGYTF. The chain couples TRBV2 to TRBJ1-2; D may be TRBD1 (5 bases). V shed 6 bases and J shed 1 base, with 9 bases lying between them. The CDR3 sequence is 13 residues long. The germline gives CDR1 SNHLY, CDR2 FYNNEI.

The chain has TRBV30 and TRBJ1-5; 7 bases map to TRBD1. The J segment lost 4 bases and the V segment lost 2 bases, leaving 2 bases of the junction unmatched. The CDR3 contains 13 residues. Germline V gives CDR1 GTSNPN, CDR2 SVGIG (reference sequence). CDR3 sequence (DNA): TGTGCCTGGAGTCGGACAGGAAATCAGCCCCAGCATTTT. This codes for CAWSRTGNQPQHF.

V is TRBV7-3 and J is TRBJ2-1, with 12 bases matching TRBD2. Germline V gene sequence: CDR1 SGHTA, CDR2 FQGTGA. Losses at the gene ends were 0 bases for V and 15 bases for J; bases not matched to a gene: 12. The CDR3 has 16 residues. The CDR3 nucleotides are TGTGCCAGCAGCTTAACGTCCGAGACTAGCGGGAGTGTTAGGTTCTTC. It yields the protein CASSLTSETSGSVRFF.

By share, this clone ranks as medium-sized (0.01 to 0.1%). The chain carries TRBV4-3 and TRBJ2-3; weak D call: TRBD2 (6 bases). This CDR3 spans 14 amino acids. Germline values: CDR1 LGHNA, CDR2 YSLEER. V shed 1 base and J shed 2 bases, with 7 bases lying between them. CDR3 in amino acids: CASSQAGATDTQYF. The CDR3 DNA sequence: TGCGCCAGCAGCCAAGCGGGAGCCACAGATACGCAGTATTTT.